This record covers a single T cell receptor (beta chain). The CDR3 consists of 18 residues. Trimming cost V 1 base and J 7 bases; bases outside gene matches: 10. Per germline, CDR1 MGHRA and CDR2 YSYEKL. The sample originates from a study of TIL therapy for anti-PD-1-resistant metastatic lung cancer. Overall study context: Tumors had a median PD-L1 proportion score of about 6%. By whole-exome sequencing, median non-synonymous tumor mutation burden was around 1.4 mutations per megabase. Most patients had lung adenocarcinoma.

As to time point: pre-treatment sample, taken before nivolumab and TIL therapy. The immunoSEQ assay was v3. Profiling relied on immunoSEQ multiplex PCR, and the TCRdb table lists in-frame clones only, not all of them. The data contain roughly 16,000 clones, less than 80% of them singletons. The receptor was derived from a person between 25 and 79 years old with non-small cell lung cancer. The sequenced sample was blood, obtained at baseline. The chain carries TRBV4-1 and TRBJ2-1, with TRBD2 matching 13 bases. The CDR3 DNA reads TGCGCCAGCAGCCAAGCTCCCTTGGGACTAGCGGGATGGAATGAGCAGTTCTTC. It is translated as CASSQAPLGLAGWNEQFF.